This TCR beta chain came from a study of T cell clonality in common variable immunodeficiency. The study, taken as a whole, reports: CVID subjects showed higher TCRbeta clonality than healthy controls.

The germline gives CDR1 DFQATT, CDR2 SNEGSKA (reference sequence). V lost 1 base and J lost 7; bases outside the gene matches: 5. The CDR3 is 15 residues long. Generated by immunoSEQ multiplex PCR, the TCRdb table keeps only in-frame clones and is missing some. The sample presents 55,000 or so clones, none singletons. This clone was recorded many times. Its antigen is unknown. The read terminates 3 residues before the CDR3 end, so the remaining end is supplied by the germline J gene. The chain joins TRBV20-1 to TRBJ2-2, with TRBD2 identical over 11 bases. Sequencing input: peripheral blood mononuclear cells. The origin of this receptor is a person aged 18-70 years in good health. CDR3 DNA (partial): TGCAGTGCTAGAGTAGCGGGAGGGCCTGACGGGGAG. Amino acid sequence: CSARVAGGPDGE. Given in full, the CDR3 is CSARVAGGPDGELFF.